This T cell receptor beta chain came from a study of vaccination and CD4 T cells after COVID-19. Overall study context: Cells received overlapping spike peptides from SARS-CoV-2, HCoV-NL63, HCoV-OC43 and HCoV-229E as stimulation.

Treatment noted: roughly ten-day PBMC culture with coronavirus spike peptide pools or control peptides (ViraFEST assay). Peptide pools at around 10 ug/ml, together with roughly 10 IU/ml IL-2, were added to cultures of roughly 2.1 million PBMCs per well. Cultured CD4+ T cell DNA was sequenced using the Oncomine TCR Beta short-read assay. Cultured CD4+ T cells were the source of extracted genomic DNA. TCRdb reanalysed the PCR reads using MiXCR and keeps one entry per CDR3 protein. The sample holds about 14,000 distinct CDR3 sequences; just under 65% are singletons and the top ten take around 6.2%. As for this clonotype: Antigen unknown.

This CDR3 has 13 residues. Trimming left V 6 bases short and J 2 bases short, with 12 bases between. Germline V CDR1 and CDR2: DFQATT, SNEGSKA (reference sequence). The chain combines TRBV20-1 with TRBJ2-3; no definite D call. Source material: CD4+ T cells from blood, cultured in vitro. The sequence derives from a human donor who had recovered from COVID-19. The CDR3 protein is CSARRGATDTQYF. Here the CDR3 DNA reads TGCAGTGCCAGGCGTGGCGCCACAGATACGCAGTATTTT.